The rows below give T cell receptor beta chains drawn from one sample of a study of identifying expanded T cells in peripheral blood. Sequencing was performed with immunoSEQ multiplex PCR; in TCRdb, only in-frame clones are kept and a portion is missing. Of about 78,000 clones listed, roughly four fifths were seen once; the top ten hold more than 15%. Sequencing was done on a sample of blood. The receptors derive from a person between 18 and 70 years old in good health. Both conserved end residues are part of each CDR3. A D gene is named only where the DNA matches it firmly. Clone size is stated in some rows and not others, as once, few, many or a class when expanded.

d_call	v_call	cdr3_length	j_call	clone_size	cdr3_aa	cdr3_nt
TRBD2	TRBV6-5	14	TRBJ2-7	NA	CATTGTSGPYEQYF	TGTGCCACGACTGGGACTAGCGGGCCCTACGAGCAGTACTTC
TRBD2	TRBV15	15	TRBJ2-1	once	CATRRGLAGVDEQFF	TGTGCCACCAGGCGAGGACTAGCGGGAGTCGATGAGCAGTTCTTC
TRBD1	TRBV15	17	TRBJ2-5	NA	CATSRDLQGAGGETQYF	TGTGCCACCAGCAGAGATTTACAGGGGGCAGGGGGAGAGACCCAGTACTTC
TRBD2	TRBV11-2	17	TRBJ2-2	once	CASRSLRGTSGSGELFF	TGTGCCAGCAGATCTTTACGCGGGACTAGCGGGAGCGGGGAGCTGTTTTTT
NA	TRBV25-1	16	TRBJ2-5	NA	CASSESGGVLRGTQYF	TGTGCCAGCAGTGAGAGCGGAGGGGTCCTCCGGGGGACCCAGTACTTC
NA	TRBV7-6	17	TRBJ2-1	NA	CASRARVSNTAANEQFF	TGTGCCAGCAGGGCCAGGGTGTCGAATACGGCGGCGAATGAGCAGTTCTTC
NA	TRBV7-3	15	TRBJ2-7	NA	CASSRTWRFSYEQYF	TGTGCCAGCAGCCGGACTTGGCGTTTCTCCTACGAGCAGTACTTC
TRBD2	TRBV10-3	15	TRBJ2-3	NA	CAISEGRAGGDTQYF	TGTGCCATCAGTGAGGGGAGGGCAGGAGGAGATACGCAGTATTTT
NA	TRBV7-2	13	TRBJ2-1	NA	CASSSDWNNEQFF	TGTGCCAGCAGCTCGGACTGGAACAATGAGCAGTTCTTC
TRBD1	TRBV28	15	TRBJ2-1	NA	CASSSDREIFNEQFF	TGTGCCAGCAGTTCGGACAGGGAGATCTTCAATGAGCAGTTCTTC
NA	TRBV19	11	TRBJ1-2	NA	CASRVGDGYTF	TGTGCCAGTAGAGTGGGAGACGGCTACACCTTC
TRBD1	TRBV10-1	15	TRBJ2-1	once	CAIWTGDRGYNEQFF	TGCGCCATTTGGACTGGGGACAGGGGTTACAATGAGCAGTTCTTC
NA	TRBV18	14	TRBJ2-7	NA	CASSPLGGDYEQYF	TGTGCCAGCTCACCTCTAGGGGGGGACTACGAGCAGTACTTC
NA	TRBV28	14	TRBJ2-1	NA	CASSGRSSYNEQFF	TGTGCCAGCAGCGGTCGGAGCTCCTACAATGAGCAGTTCTTC
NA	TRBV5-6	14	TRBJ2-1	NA	CASSPRALYNEQFF	TGTGCCAGCAGCCCCAGAGCCCTCTACAATGAGCAGTTCTTC
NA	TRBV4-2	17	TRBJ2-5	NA	CASSQDLVGRGGETQYF	TGTGCCAGCAGCCAAGATTTAGTCGGCCGGGGCGGAGAGACCCAGTACTTC
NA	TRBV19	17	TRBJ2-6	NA	CASSAPGLPTGANVLTF	TGTGCCAGTAGTGCTCCGGGGCTACCCACAGGGGCCAACGTCCTGACTTTC